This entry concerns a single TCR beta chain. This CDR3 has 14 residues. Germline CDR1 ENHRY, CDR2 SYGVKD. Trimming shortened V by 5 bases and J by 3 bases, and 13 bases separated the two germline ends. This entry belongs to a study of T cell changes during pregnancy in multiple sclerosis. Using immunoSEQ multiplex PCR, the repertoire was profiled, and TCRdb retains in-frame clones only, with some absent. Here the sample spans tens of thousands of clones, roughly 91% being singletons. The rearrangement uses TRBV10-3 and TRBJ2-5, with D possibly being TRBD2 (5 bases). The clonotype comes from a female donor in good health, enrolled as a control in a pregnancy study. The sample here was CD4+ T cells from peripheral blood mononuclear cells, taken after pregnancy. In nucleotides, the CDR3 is TGTGCCATCAGTCGGGTAGCGACGGAAGAGACCCAGTACTTC. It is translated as CAISRVATEETQYF.